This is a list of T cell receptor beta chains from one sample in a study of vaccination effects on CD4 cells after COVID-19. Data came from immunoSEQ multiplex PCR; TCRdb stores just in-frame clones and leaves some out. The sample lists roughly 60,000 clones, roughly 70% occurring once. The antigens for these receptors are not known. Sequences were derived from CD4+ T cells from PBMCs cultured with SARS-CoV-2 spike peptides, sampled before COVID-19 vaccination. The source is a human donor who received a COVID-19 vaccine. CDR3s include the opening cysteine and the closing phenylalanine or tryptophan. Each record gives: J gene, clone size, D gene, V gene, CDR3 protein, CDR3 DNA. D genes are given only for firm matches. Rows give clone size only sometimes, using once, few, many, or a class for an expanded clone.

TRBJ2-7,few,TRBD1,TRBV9,CASSPQGALYEQYF,TGTGCCAGCAGCCCCCAGGGGGCTCTCTACGAGCAGTACTTC
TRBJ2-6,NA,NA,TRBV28,CASSLITGSGANVLTF,TGTGCCAGCAGTTTGATAACAGGCTCTGGGGCCAACGTCCTGACTTTC
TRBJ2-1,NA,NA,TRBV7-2,CASSPTLLNNEQFF,TGTGCCAGCAGCCCCACCTTATTGAACAATGAGCAGTTCTTC
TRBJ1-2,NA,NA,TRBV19,CASSLGRGNGYTF,TGTGCCAGTAGTTTAGGACGGGGGAATGGCTACACCTTC
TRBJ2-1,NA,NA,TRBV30,CAWSVKRSSYNEQFF,TGTGCCTGGAGTGTTAAAAGGAGCTCCTACAATGAGCAGTTCTTC
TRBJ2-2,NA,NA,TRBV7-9,CASSPGSNTGELFF,TGTGCCAGCAGCCCTGGCTCGAACACCGGGGAGCTGTTTTTT
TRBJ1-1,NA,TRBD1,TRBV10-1,CASSPQGGDTEAFF,TGCGCCAGCAGCCCACAGGGGGGGGACACTGAAGCTTTCTTT
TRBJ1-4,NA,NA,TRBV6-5,CASSYAGVANEKLFF,TGTGCCAGCAGTTACGCAGGGGTTGCTAATGAAAAACTGTTTTTT
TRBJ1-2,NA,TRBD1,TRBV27,CASSQQGVNYGYTF,TGTGCCAGCAGCCAACAGGGGGTTAACTATGGCTACACCTTC
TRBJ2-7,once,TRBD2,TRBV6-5,CASKVEAGFSYEQYF,TGTGCCAGCAAAGTTGAAGCGGGGTTCTCCTACGAGCAGTACTTC
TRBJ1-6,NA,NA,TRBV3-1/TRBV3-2,CASSPTGSYNSPLHF,TGTGCCAGCAGCCCGACAGGTTCCTATAATTCACCCCTCCACTTT
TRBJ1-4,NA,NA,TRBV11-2,CASSLGIQGATNEKLFF,TGTGCCAGCAGCTTAGGGATTCAGGGTGCAACTAATGAAAAACTGTTTTTT
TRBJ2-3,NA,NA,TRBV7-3,CASSRSRSDTQYF,TGTGCCAGCAGCCGCTCTAGGTCAGATACGCAGTATTTT
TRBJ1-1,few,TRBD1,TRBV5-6,CASSLQGPDTEAFF,TGTGCCAGCAGCCTACAGGGGCCGGATACCGAAGCTTTCTTT
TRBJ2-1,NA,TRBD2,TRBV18,CASSPGTSALQGNEQFF,TGTGCCAGCTCACCAGGGACTAGCGCCCTGCAGGGGAATGAGCAGTTCTTC
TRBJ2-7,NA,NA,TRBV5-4,CASSSGASPYEQYF,TGTGCCAGCAGCTCGGGGGCTAGTCCCTACGAGCAGTACTTC
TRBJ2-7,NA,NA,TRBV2,CASRAVPGPAYEQYF,TGTGCCAGCAGAGCCGTCCCGGGACCTGCCTACGAGCAGTACTTC
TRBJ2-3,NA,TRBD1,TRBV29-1,CSVEGVRGSTDTQYF,TGCAGCGTTGAGGGGGTCAGGGGGAGCACAGATACGCAGTATTTT
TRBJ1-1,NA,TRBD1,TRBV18,CASSTRQGGVNTEAFF,TGTGCCAGCTCAACCAGACAGGGTGGGGTGAACACTGAAGCTTTCTTT
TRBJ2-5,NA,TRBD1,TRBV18,CASSQGQGLQETQYF,TGTGCCAGCTCACAGGGACAGGGCCTACAAGAGACCCAGTACTTC
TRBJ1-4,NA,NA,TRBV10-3,CAISDRGGDEKLFF,TGTGCCATCAGTGACAGGGGAGGGGATGAAAAACTGTTTTTT
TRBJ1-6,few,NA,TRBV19,CASSLLKGFNNSPLHF,TGTGCCAGTAGTCTCCTGAAGGGATTCAATAATTCACCCCTCCACTTT
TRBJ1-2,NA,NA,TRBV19,CASTLTGGGHGYTF,TGTGCCAGTACCCTTACCGGGGGGGGCCACGGCTACACCTTC
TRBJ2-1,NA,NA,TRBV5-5,CASSLAGEPFNEQFF,TGTGCCAGCAGCTTGGCCGGGGAGCCCTTCAATGAGCAGTTCTTC
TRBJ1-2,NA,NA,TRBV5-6,CASSLDSGIYGYTF,TGTGCCAGCAGCTTGGATTCGGGAATCTATGGCTACACCTTC
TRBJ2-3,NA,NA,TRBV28,CASSFPPQLTDTQYF,TGTGCCAGCAGTTTCCCTCCTCAGCTCACAGATACGCAGTATTTT
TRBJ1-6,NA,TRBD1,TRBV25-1,CASSGPTGGNSPLHF,TGTGCCAGCAGTGGTCCCACAGGGGGAAATTCACCCCTCCACTTT
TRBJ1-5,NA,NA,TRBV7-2,CASSPISNQPQHF,TGTGCCAGCAGCCCAATAAGCAATCAGCCCCAGCATTTT
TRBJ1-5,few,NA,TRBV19,CASSIGQALNQPQHF,TGTGCCAGTAGTATAGGCCAGGCTCTTAATCAGCCCCAGCATTTT
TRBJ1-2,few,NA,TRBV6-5,CASRGSNYGYTF,TGTGCCAGCCGAGGCTCTAACTATGGCTACACCTTC
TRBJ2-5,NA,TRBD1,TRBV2,CASSGGQGFEETQYF,TGTGCCAGCAGTGGGGGACAGGGGTTTGAAGAGACCCAGTACTTC
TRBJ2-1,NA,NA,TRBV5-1,CASSLEGYYEQFF,TGCGCCAGCAGCTTGGAGGGATACTACGAGCAGTTCTTC
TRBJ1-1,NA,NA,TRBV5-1,CASSLEALDGGAFF,TGCGCCAGCAGCTTGGAGGCCCTGGACGGGGGAGCTTTCTTT
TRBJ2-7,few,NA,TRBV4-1,CASSQDPGRDYEQYF,TGCGCCAGCAGCCAAGATCCCGGCAGGGACTACGAGCAGTACTTC
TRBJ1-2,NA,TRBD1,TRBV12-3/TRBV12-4,CASSLYRGGYTF,TGTGCCAGCAGTTTATACAGGGGCGGCTACACCTTC
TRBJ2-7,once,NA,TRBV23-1,CASSPGRDRGNRYEQYF,TGCGCCAGCAGTCCCGGCCGGGACCGAGGAAATCGATACGAGCAGTACTTC
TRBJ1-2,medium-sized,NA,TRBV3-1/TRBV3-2,CASSQTDGGGYTF,TGTGCCAGCAGCCAAACGGACGGGGGAGGCTACACCTTC
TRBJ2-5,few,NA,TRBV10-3,CAISDGSPETQYF,TGTGCCATCAGTGACGGCAGTCCGGAGACCCAGTACTTC
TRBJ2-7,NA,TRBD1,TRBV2,CASKTDRGLTYEQYF,TGTGCCAGCAAGACCGACAGGGGGCTTACCTACGAGCAGTACTTC
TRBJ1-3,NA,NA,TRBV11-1,CASSFTTGNTIYF,TGTGCCAGCAGCTTTACCACTGGAAACACCATATATTTT
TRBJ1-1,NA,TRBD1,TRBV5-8,CASRLPGQGGTEAFF,TGTGCCAGCAGACTACCGGGACAGGGCGGGACTGAAGCTTTCTTT
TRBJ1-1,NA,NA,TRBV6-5,CASSPPTGLSGAFF,TGTGCCAGCAGCCCCCCAACGGGTCTTTCAGGGGCTTTCTTT
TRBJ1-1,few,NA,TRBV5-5,CASISGYREAFF,TGTGCCAGCATCTCAGGCTACAGGGAAGCTTTCTTT
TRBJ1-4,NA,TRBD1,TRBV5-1,CASSLGQVGEKLFF,TGCGCCAGCAGCTTAGGACAGGTGGGCGAAAAACTGTTTTTT
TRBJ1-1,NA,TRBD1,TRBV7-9,CASTLDRGYTEAFF,TGTGCCAGCACCCTTGACAGGGGCTATACTGAAGCTTTCTTT
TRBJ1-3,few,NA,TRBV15,CATSNGDSGNTIYF,TGTGCCACCAGTAACGGGGACTCTGGAAACACCATATATTTT